This paragraph reports one T cell receptor beta chain. Its antigen is as yet unknown. Sequencing was performed with immunoSEQ multiplex PCR; in TCRdb, only in-frame clones are kept and a portion is missing. The sample gives about 48,000 clones, about 89% of which show up once; 25% to 40% is in the top ten. The entry originates in a study of OX40 agonist ivuxolimab in advanced cancers. General observations from the study: CD4+ and CD8+ blood T cells expanded clonally by week 6 at 0.1 to 3.0 mg/kg.

The CDR3 is 13 residues long. Looked up from germline, CDR1 is SGHTS and CDR2 is YDEGEE. V lost 1 base to trimming and J lost 3 bases, with 5 bases between them. The sample here was CD4+ or CD8+ T cells sorted from blood, taken in a trial of the OX40 agonist ivuxolimab. The sequence derives from an adult with an advanced solid tumor such as melanoma, head and neck, liver or kidney cancer. The genes are TRBV5-8 and TRBJ2-1; D remains unclear. The CDR3 reads CASSLTVYNEQFF. The CDR3, as DNA: TGTGCCAGCAGCTTGACAGTCTACAATGAGCAGTTCTTC.